These 10 T cell receptor beta chains share one sample of origin, sequenced in a study of blood T cell repertoires in COVID-19. TCRdb keeps only in-frame clones here, not all; method: immunoSEQ multiplex PCR. The sample carries a few hundred thousand clones, roughly 87% recorded once. Material for sequencing was PBMCs or T cells enriched from blood (not recorded which). These receptors were taken from a woman under 40 who had recovered from COVID-19.

This clone was seen only once. J is TRBJ2-7 and V is TRBV7-2, with 9 positions matching TRBD2. Unmatched junction bases numbered 1, after V lost 4 bases and J lost 3 bases. CDR1 is SGHTA and CDR2 is FQGNSA in the germline V gene. This CDR3 comprises 13 residues. The CDR3 sequence is CASSSLAGYEQYF. DNA for the CDR3: TGTGCCAGCAGCTCACTAGCGGGCTACGAGCAGTACTTC.

The V and J genes are TRBV11-1 and TRBJ2-2; D might be TRBD1 (6 bases). This CDR3 has 15 residues. V was clipped by 5 bases and J by 7 bases, with 17 bases between them. From germline, CDR1 is SGHAT and CDR2 FQDESV (reference sequence). CDR3 region: CASSVTNRAHGELFF. The CDR3 bases are TGTGCCAGCAGCGTAACCAACAGGGCCCACGGGGAGCTGTTTTTT.

This rearrangement joins TRBV3-1 (or the pseudogene TRBV3-2) to TRBJ2-2; TRBD2 agrees at 10 bases. This CDR3 has 15 amino acids. Germline CDR1 and CDR2: LGHDT and YNNKEL (reference sequence). Trimming took 0 bases from V and 16 from J; bases not matched to a gene: 11. This chain's CDR3 is CASSQEASGRHPRFF. The CDR3 nucleotides are TGTGCCAGCAGCCAAGAGGCTAGCGGGAGACACCCCCGGTTTTTT.

The chain carries TRBV30 and TRBJ2-4; D is uncertain. Trimming shortened V by 2 bases and J by 0 bases, and 8 bases separated the two germline ends. CDR3 size: 14 residues. From germline, CDR1 is GTSNPN and CDR2 SVGIG (reference sequence). DNA for the CDR3: TGTGCCTGGAGTTATACCGGAGCCAAAAACATTCAGTACTTC. Protein sequence: CAWSYTGAKNIQYF.

CDR3 nucleotides: TGTGCCAGCAGCCAATCGGGTTACTATGGCTACACCTTC. Residues: CASSQSGYYGYTF. The rearrangement joins TRBV4-2 to TRBJ1-2; D not certain. The CDR3 has 13 amino acids. Trimming pared 2 bases from V and 3 bases from J, leaving 7 bases between. The germline CDR1 and CDR2 sequences are LGHNA and YNFKEQ.

This chain connects TRBV4-1 to TRBJ1-2; 7 bases line up with TRBD1. CDR1 is MGHRA, CDR2 YSYEKL, per germline. There are 17 residues in the CDR3. V lost 4 bases, J lost 3 bases, and 14 bases stayed unmatched. The chain's CDR3 is CASSPGGQGDRYYGYTF. CDR3 bases: TGCGCCAGCAGCCCAGGGGGTCAGGGTGACCGATACTATGGCTACACCTTC.

V gene TRBV2 combines with J gene TRBJ2-7, with TRBD1 matching 7 bases. This CDR3 spans 14 amino acids. CDR1 is SNHLY and CDR2 is FYNNEI in the germline V gene. V was pared by 3 bases and J by 2 bases, with 4 bases of the junction left unmatched. The CDR3 nucleotides are TGTGCCAGCAGTGACGACAGGGTCACCTACGAGCAGTACTTC. Protein product: CASSDDRVTYEQYF.

V usage is TRBV7-2 and J usage is TRBJ1-2, with a possible D match to TRBD1 (5 bases). Germline V gives CDR1 SGHTA, CDR2 FQGNSA. V lost 4 bases to trimming and J lost 7 bases, with 13 bases between them. CDR3 length: 13 amino acids. CDR3 sequence (DNA): TGTGCCAGCAGCTCCGGGCGAAGGGGTGGCTACACCTTC. This gives the protein CASSSGRRGGYTF.

This clone was seen a single time. The chain couples TRBV18 to TRBJ2-1; 8 nucleotides align to TRBD2. The CDR3 contains 15 residues. Per the germline V gene, CDR1 is KGHSH and CDR2 is LQKENI. Trimming took 6 bases from V and 2 from J; bases not matched to a gene: 6. CDR3 nucleotide sequence: TGTGCCAGCTCCCCTAGTAGCGGGGCCTACAATGAGCAGTTCTTC. As protein: CASSPSSGAYNEQFF.

This clone was observed once. The V call is TRBV11-3, the J call TRBJ2-4; 9 positions agree with TRBD1. The CDR3 covers 13 residues. Germline V gives CDR1 SGHNT, CDR2 YENEEA. After removal of 5 bases from V and 7 bases from J, the junction contained 3 bases not matched to a gene. The CDR3 loop reads CASSQGQGNIQYF. The CDR3 bases are TGTGCCAGCAGCCAAGGACAGGGGAACATTCAGTACTTC.